This T cell receptor beta chain came from a study of PD-1 blockade in classical Hodgkin lymphoma. Points from the study as a whole: Similar baseline diversity was found in complete responders and newly diagnosed patients. A significant rise in TCR diversity by C4D1 was seen for CD4+ but not CD8+ cells.

Using immunoSEQ multiplex PCR, the repertoire was profiled, and TCRdb retains in-frame clones only, with some absent. This repertoire shows roughly 40,000 clones, around nine tenths found once; its top ten account for just over 9%. Germline V gene lookup returns CDR1 SQVTM and CDR2 ANQGSEA. The CDR3 contains 11 residues. The ends were cut back, 5 bases at V and 4 bases at J, with 6 bases in the middle. Concerning this clone: The antigen is not known.

The patients all showed relapse after autologous stem cell transplantation, while their brentuximab vedotin exposure varied. Best overall response was complete response, partial response or progressive disease in these relapsed/refractory classical Hodgkin lymphoma patients. This chain uses TRBV29-1 with TRBJ2-1; no definite D call. Sequencing was performed on peripheral blood mononuclear cells (PBMCs), taken at baseline. The receptor was isolated from a human donor with classical Hodgkin lymphoma. CDR3 protein: CSVLQYNEQFF. The CDR3 DNA reads TGCAGCGTTCTACAGTACAATGAGCAGTTCTTC.